A selection of T cell receptor beta chains follows, all from one sample in a study of identical twins. Each CDR3 protein gets one entry after TCRdb re-called the 5' RACE reads with MiXCR. The sample includes about 890,000 distinct CDR3 sequences, over 9% of them seen just once. These data were also reused for a study on yellow fever vaccine responses in identical twins.

Sequenced: PBMCs. These receptors originate from a woman aged 18-29 years in good health. CDR3s include the opening cysteine and the closing phenylalanine or tryptophan. A D gene is named only where the DNA matches it firmly. For some rows the clone size is stated as once, few or many, or as a class when expanded; others skip it.

abundance | d_gene | j_gene | v_gene | len | CDR3nt | CDR3aa
few | . | TRBJ1-1 | TRBV27 | 14 | TGTGCCAGCAGTTTATACGGGACGGCTTATGAAGCTTTCTTT | CASSLYGTAYEAFF
few | TRBD2 | TRBJ2-1 | TRBV9 | 19 | TGTGCCAGCAGCTCCCGGAGGGAGGGATCCCAAAAAAAGTACAATGAGCAGTTCTTC | CASSSRREGSQKKYNEQFF
. | . | TRBJ2-1 | TRBV11-2 | 13 | TGTGCCAGCAGCTGGGTGCGGTACAATGAGCAGTTCTTC | CASSWVRYNEQFF
. | TRBD2 | TRBJ2-1 | TRBV20-1 | 13 | TGCGGAATAGCGGGAGTGAACACGAATGAGCAGTTCTTC | CGIAGVNTNEQFF
. | TRBD2 | TRBJ2-7 | TRBV2 | 15 | TGTGCCAGCACTGCTTTCCAGCGGGAGTTCTACGAGCAGTACTTC | CASTAFQREFYEQYF
. | . | TRBJ2-1 | TRBV3-1 | 15 | TGTGCCAGCAGCGCCCAGGGGGGTGGTTCAAATGAGCAGTTCTTC | CASSAQGGGSNEQFF
few | . | TRBJ2-7 | TRBV10-2 | 16 | TGCGCCAGCACTGCCATCGACCGGACATCCACCTACGAGCAGTACTTC | CASTAIDRTSTYEQYF
. | . | TRBJ1-5 | TRBV12-3/TRBV12-4 | 14 | TGTGCCAGCAGCCGGACAGCTAGCAATCAGCCCCAGCATTTT | CASSRTASNQPQHF
. | TRBD1 | TRBJ1-5 | TRBV12-3/TRBV12-4 | 18 | TGTGCCAGCAGTTTAGTTGGTGCAGGGGGAGTGGGAAATCAGCCCCAGCATTTT | CASSLVGAGGVGNQPQHF
few | TRBD2 | TRBJ2-5 | TRBV20-1 | 15 | TGCAGTGCTAGGGGGAGGGAGAAGGGTCGAGAGACCCAGTACTTC | CSARGREKGRETQYF
. | . | TRBJ2-5 | TRBV12-3/TRBV12-4 | 13 | TGTGCCAGCACCGGGAGCGTATGGGAGACCCAGTACTTC | CASTGSVWETQYF
. | TRBD2 | TRBJ2-3 | TRBV28 | 19 | TGTGCCAGCAGTCTCTCGGGTAGCGGGAGAAGGACTAGCACAGATACGCAGTATTTT | CASSLSGSGRRTSTDTQYF
few | TRBD2 | TRBJ2-4 | TRBV5-1 | 15 | TGCGCCAGCAGCTTTGAGCGGGAGCCCAAAAACATTCAGTACTTC | CASSFEREPKNIQYF
. | TRBD2 | TRBJ2-5 | TRBV5-1 | 14 | TGCGCCAGCATGCGTAGCGGGAGCTTCGAGACCCAGTACTTC | CASMRSGSFETQYF
. | . | TRBJ1-4 | TRBV3-1 | 15 | TGTGCCAGCAGCCAAACCTTAGCAACTAATGAAAAACTGTTTTTT | CASSQTLATNEKLFF
few | TRBD2 | TRBJ2-1 | TRBV27 | 15 | TGTGCCAGCAGCCCGACTAGCGGGGGGGCGCGGGAGCAGTTCTTC | CASSPTSGGAREQFF
. | . | TRBJ2-3 | TRBV3-1 | 15 | TGTGCCAGCAGCCAACAGGGAGTCCCCACAGATACGCAGTATTTT | CASSQQGVPTDTQYF